The next 20 T cell receptor beta chains were all read from a single sample in a study of blood T cells in healthy people across ages. The use of a sample-barcoded 5' primer and a J-beta primer mix characterized a second PCR of about 7 to 12 cycles. TCRdb re-analysed the 5' RACE reads in MiXCR, keeping a single row per CDR3 protein. The table shows 1.6 million or so distinct CDR3 sequences, with around 35% occurring only once. Sequenced sample: blood. Source of these receptors: a woman in her thirties in good health.

This chain connects TRBV11-2 to TRBJ1-4; D not resolved. The CDR3 spans 17 residues. V lost 4 bases, J lost 0 bases, and 15 bases lay in between. Germline CDR1 and CDR2: SGHAT and FQNNGV. The CDR3 reads CASSWSQLFATNEKLFF. The CDR3, as DNA: TGTGCCAGCAGCTGGTCCCAGTTGTTTGCAACTAATGAAAAACTGTTTTTT.

A word on this clonotype: A much larger clonotype is one base distant, so this may be a read error. The chain carries TRBV5-1 and TRBJ2-7; D is possibly TRBD2 (5 bases). Germline V gene lookup returns CDR1 SGHRS and CDR2 YFSETQ. This CDR3 region has 13 residues. The CDR3 nucleotides read TGCGTCAGCAGCTCGACATACCGAGGGGAGCAGTACTTC. Residues: CVSSSTYRGEQYF.

V usage is TRBV7-2 and J usage is TRBJ2-5; possibly TRBD2 for D (5 bases). V lost 5 bases, J lost 5 bases, and 15 bases lay in between. The CDR3 spans 14 residues. Germline lookup yields CDR1 SGHTA and CDR2 FQGNSA. CDR3 DNA: TGTGCCAGCAGCCCCTTCGGGCGGGCGGAGACCCAGTACTTC. Its translation: CASSPFGRAETQYF.

The chain joins TRBV4-1 to TRBJ2-3; 8 bases match TRBD2. V lost 0 bases, J lost 6 bases, and 14 bases stayed unmatched. The germline V gene encodes CDR1 MGHRA and CDR2 YSYEKL. CDR3 length: 18 residues. The CDR3 sequence: CASSQDLAGTLITDTQYF. The DNA for the CDR3 is TGCGCCAGCAGCCAAGATTTAGCGGGAACCCTAATTACCGATACGCAGTATTTT.

Comments on this clonotype: A much larger clonotype is one base distant, so this may be a read error. V usage is TRBV12-3 or TRBV12-4 and J usage is TRBJ2-3; TRBD2 matches 7 bases. CDR3 length: 13 residues. CDR3 in DNA: TGTGCCAGCAGTTTACTAGCGGCAGATACGGAGTATTTT. Protein product: CASSLLAADTEYF.

The genes are TRBV21-1 and TRBJ2-5. TRBV21-1 is a pseudogene. The CDR3 sequence is 14 residues long. This chain's CDR3 is CASSKGLGQETQYF. The DNA of the CDR3 is TGTGCCAGCAGCAAAGGGCTCGGACAAGAGACCCAGTACTTC.

This rearrangement joins TRBV20-1 to TRBJ1-2; maybe TRBD1 (6 bases). This CDR3 contains 13 residues. CDR1 and CDR2 from the germline V gene are DFQATT and SNEGSKA (reference sequence). V was pared by 6 bases and J by 1 base, with 12 bases between. CDR3 DNA: TGCAGTGCCACAGACAGGAGTAACTATGGCTACACCTTC. Its protein product is CSATDRSNYGYTF.

This clonotype was picked up many times. The CDR3 region has the DNA TGCGCCAGCAGCTCGGGGGACAGGGTCTTCTACGAGCAGTACTTC. Encoded protein: CASSSGDRVFYEQYF. The J gene is TRBJ2-7, the V gene TRBV5-1; 9 positions agree with TRBD1. This CDR3 has 15 amino acids. Unmatched junction bases numbered 7, after V lost 3 bases and J lost 3 bases. Germline-derived CDR1 and CDR2 are SGHRS and YFSETQ.

This clonotype was counted between two and nine times. The CDR3 nucleotides are TGCGCCAGCAGCTTGTGGAGAGGGGGAGGAACCGGGGAGCTGTTTTTT. Its translation: CASSLWRGGGTGELFF. This chain links TRBV5-1 with TRBJ2-2; D is possibly TRBD1 or TRBD2 (6 bases each). This CDR3 is built from 16 residues. Germline V gene data show CDR1 as SGHRS and CDR2 as YFSETQ. Trimming stripped 1 base from V and 5 bases from J, with 15 bases between.

This chain uses TRBV27 with TRBJ2-7, with D possibly being TRBD1 or TRBD2 (5 bases each). CDR1 is MNHEY, CDR2 SMNVEV, per germline (reference sequence). This CDR3 contains 17 residues. The ends were cut back, 4 bases at V and 0 bases at J, with 19 bases in the middle. The DNA of the CDR3 is TGTGCCAGCAGTTCCCAATATCGAGGGGTCGACTCCTACGAGCAGTACTTC. Amino acid sequence: CASSSQYRGVDSYEQYF.

The chain's CDR3 is CSARGTSGRENIQYF. CDR3 in DNA: TGCAGTGCTAGAGGGACTAGCGGTAGGGAGAACATTCAGTACTTC. The chain has TRBV20-1 and TRBJ2-4; 10 nucleotides agree with TRBD2. V dropped 1 base and J dropped 7; count of bases not matched to a gene: 7. The CDR3 consists of 15 residues. CDR1 is DFQATT and CDR2 is SNEGSKA in the germline V gene (reference sequence).

Only a few counts were recorded for this clonotype. The chain employs TRBV6-2 or TRBV6-3 and TRBJ2-7; D possibly corresponds to TRBD1 (6 bases). Germline CDR1 MNHEY, CDR2 SVGEGT. CDR3 length: 14 amino acids. Trimming pared 2 bases from V and 5 bases from J, leaving 13 bases between. The CDR3 loop is CASSYMGQSHEQYF. Written as DNA, the CDR3 is TGTGCCAGCAGTTACATGGGACAAAGTCACGAGCAGTACTTC.

The V gene is TRBV9, the J gene TRBJ2-3, with 14 bases identical to TRBD2. The CDR3 has 17 amino acids. Germline V lookup: CDR1 SGDLS, CDR2 YYNGEE. Losses at the gene ends were 3 bases for V and 4 bases for J; bases not matched to a gene: 7. In DNA, the CDR3 is TGTGCCAGCAGCGCGAGACTAGCGGGAGGGCTCGCAGATACGCAGTATTTT. Its translation: CASSARLAGGLADTQYF.

A few counts support this clonotype. The gene calls are TRBV29-1 and TRBJ2-7; D gene uncertain. Trimming took off 4 bases at V and 2 bases at J, with 9 bases between the two ends. Germline V gene sequence: CDR1 SQVTM, CDR2 ANQGSEA. This CDR3 has 12 residues. The CDR3 DNA sequence: TGCAGCGTTGGCCCAGGAGCCTACGAGCAGTACTTC. Translation: CSVGPGAYEQYF.

The chain is built from TRBV7-2 and TRBJ1-2, with 10 bases aligning to TRBD1. This CDR3 contains 14 residues. In germline, CDR1 is SGHTA, CDR2 FQGNSA. V lost 5 bases and J lost 8; bases outside the gene matches: 8. The CDR3 coding sequence is TGTGCCAGCAGCATTTACGGGACAGGGGACGGCTACACCTTC. Its protein is CASSIYGTGDGYTF.

This clonotype has just a few counts. The chain couples TRBV4-2 to TRBJ2-7, with TRBD2 matching over 8 bases. Per the germline V gene, CDR1 is LGHNA and CDR2 is YNFKEQ. V was clipped by 1 base and J by 3 bases; unmatched bases: 8. The CDR3 sequence is 16 residues long. CDR3 region: CASSQVLSGTSYEQYF. The DNA for the CDR3 is TGTGCCAGCAGCCAAGTCCTAAGTGGGACTAGCTACGAGCAGTACTTC.

This clonotype was counted between two and nine times. The chain couples TRBV7-8 to TRBJ2-1, with a tentative D call TRBD2 (5 bases). The CDR3 runs to 18 residues. The germline V gene encodes CDR1 SGHVS and CDR2 FQNEAQ. Deletions cut 5 bases from V and 0 bases from J, with 20 bases between. Here the CDR3 DNA reads TGTGCCAGCAGCCCCTTGAGCAGGCGGGTGAGCTCCTACAATGAGCAGTTCTTC. Protein sequence: CASSPLSRRVSSYNEQFF. The full variable domain, in which reference TRBV7-8 and TRBJ2-1 provide the parts outside the CDR3, is GAGVSQSPRYKVAKRGQDVALRCDPISGHVSLFWYQQALGQGPEFLTYFQNEAQLDKSGLPSDRFFAERPEGSVSTLKIQRTQQEDSAVYLCASSPLSRRVSSYNEQFFGPGTRLTVL.

The chain uses TRBV18 and TRBJ1-2, with 7 bases lining up with TRBD1. This CDR3 contains 15 residues. Germline-derived CDR1 and CDR2 are KGHSH and LQKENI. J lost 2 bases, V lost 3 bases, and 6 bases had no gene match. The CDR3 nucleotides read TGTGCCAGCTCACCGACCGGGACAGAGAACTATGGCTACACCTTC. This encodes CASSPTGTENYGYTF.

This clonotype has a handful of counts. The chain joins TRBV7-2 to TRBJ2-3; 13 bases agree with TRBD2. This CDR3 comprises 19 residues. Germline CDR1 and CDR2: SGHTA and FQGNSA. The V and J ends lost 5 bases and 2 bases, in that order; junction bases with no gene match: 13. In nucleotides, the CDR3 is TGTGCCAGCAGCCCCGGACTAGCGGGAGAGGGGTGGTACACAGATACGCAGTATTTT. As protein: CASSPGLAGEGWYTDTQYF.

V is TRBV28 and J is TRBJ2-3; 8 bases match TRBD2. The CDR3 length is 16 residues. V dropped 5 bases and J dropped 3; count of bases not matched to a gene: 10. In germline, CDR1 is MDHEN, CDR2 SYDVKM. The CDR3 loop is CASSPRTKRGTDTQYF. Written as DNA, the CDR3 is TGTGCCAGCAGTCCCCGGACTAAGCGGGGGACAGATACGCAGTATTTT.